The 11 T cell receptor beta chains below all came from one sample that was sequenced in a study of shared clonotypes between healthy human individuals (dated by TCRdb to the early 2020s). Libraries were made using the immunoSEQ multiplex PCR assay. What TCRdb holds here is the immuneACCESS table cut down to in-frame rearrangements. Part of the clones is not present; checked against another copy, under half of the missing clones reflect an unresolved V gene, and the others are unexplained. The sample table holds fewer than 1.8 million clones, of which roughly 98.5% were seen once. Approximately 0.4% of the sample is in the top ten clones. Sequencing was carried out using naive CD4+ T cells sorted from blood. The meaning of the sample's cell subset or site label: CD45RA+ positively selected. The receptors derive from a man aged 25-40 years in good health.

The chain uses TRBV5-5 and TRBJ2-7; 8 bases are shared with TRBD2. The V gene end was trimmed by 0 bases and the J gene end by 2 bases; junction bases not matched to a gene: 1. In germline, CDR1 is SGHKS, CDR2 YYEKEE (reference sequence). The CDR3 sequence is 14 residues long. CDR3 nucleotides: TGTGCCAGCAGCTTGGGGGGACTAGCCTACGAGCAGTACTTC. This sequence encodes CASSLGGLAYEQYF.

This clone was picked up one time. The chain carries TRBV28 and TRBJ1-3; D ambiguous. The CDR3 length is 16 residues. Germline V gene data show CDR1 as MDHEN and CDR2 as SYDVKM. V dropped 2 bases and J dropped 0 bases, with 11 bases sitting between them. CDR3 protein: CASSLATGISGNTIYF. In DNA form, the CDR3 reads TGTGCCAGCAGTTTAGCCACGGGGATCTCTGGAAACACCATATATTTT.

The chain combines TRBV16 with TRBJ1-1, with D hard to call. Germline V gives CDR1 KGHSY, CDR2 FQNENV. The CDR3 is 16 residues long. Between the trimmed V and J ends, which lost 4 bases and 0 bases, there was a span of 15 bases. The CDR3 sequence: CASSPPRAAMNTEAFF. CDR3 in DNA: TGTGCCAGCAGCCCCCCAAGGGCAGCAATGAACACTGAAGCTTTCTTT.

The V and J genes are TRBV15 and TRBJ2-6; 7 nucleotides match TRBD2. V lost 0 bases and J lost 0; bases outside the gene matches: 8. The CDR3 has 19 residues. In germline, CDR1 is LNHNV, CDR2 YYDKDF (reference sequence). The CDR3 sequence is CATSRDEGTITSGANVLTF. CDR3 in DNA: TGTGCCACCAGCAGAGATGAAGGGACTATCACCTCTGGGGCCAACGTCCTGACTTTC.

In this sample, this clone turned up once. The rearrangement uses TRBV28 and TRBJ1-1; 10 bases agree with TRBD1. V gave up 3 bases and J gave up 5 bases; unmatched junction bases: 12. The length of the CDR3 is 17 residues. Germline CDR1 MDHEN, CDR2 SYDVKM. CDR3 DNA: TGTGCCAGCAGTTTGGAGGGACAGGGGTTAGGTGGGACTGAAGCTTTCTTT. This codes for CASSLEGQGLGGTEAFF. Based on the CDR3 plus reference TRBV28 and TRBJ1-1, the full variable domain is DVKVTQSSRYLVKRTGEKVFLECVQDMDHENMFWYRQDPGLGLRLIYFSYDVKMKEKGDIPEGYSVSREKKERFSLILESASTNQTSMYLCASSLEGQGLGGTEAFFGQGTRLTVV.

V gene TRBV21-1 combines with J gene TRBJ2-1; the table assigns TRBD2, which was not confirmed against the DNA. TRBV21-1 is described as a pseudogene. This CDR3 has 15 residues. The CDR3 DNA is TGTGCCAATGATGGATGCGGGAGAGTATACAATGAGCAGTTCTTC. This translates into CANDGCGRVYNEQFF.

The chain couples TRBV27 to TRBJ1-5; D is possibly TRBD1 (5 bases). V lost 4 bases to trimming and J lost 7 bases, with 11 bases between them. Germline values: CDR1 MNHEY, CDR2 SMNVEV (reference sequence). The CDR3 is made up of 13 amino acids. CDR3 amino acids: CASSSRARQPQHF. For the CDR3, the DNA is TGTGCCAGCAGTTCCAGGGCTCGGCAGCCCCAGCATTTT.

The chain links TRBV28 to TRBJ1-1; D unclear. V was clipped by 4 bases and J by 6 bases, with 9 bases between them. Germline V gives CDR1 MDHEN, CDR2 SYDVKM. This CDR3 region has 12 residues. CDR3 protein: CASSSTRPEAFF. CDR3 sequence (DNA): TGTGCCAGCAGTTCTACCCGGCCTGAAGCTTTCTTT.

The genes are TRBV19 and TRBJ2-7; D unclear. Germline V gives CDR1 LNHDA, CDR2 SQIVND (reference sequence). The CDR3 runs to 12 residues. The V and J ends lost 4 bases and 1 base respectively, with 5 bases between them. The CDR3 DNA is TGTGCCAGTAGTAGTGAATCCTACGAGCAGTACTTC. Translation gives CASSSESYEQYF.

This rearrangement joins TRBV5-4 to TRBJ2-2, with D maybe TRBD2 (5 bases). Germline CDR1 SGHNT, CDR2 YYREEE (reference sequence). Trimming took 6 bases from V and 7 from J, leaving 13 bases between them. This CDR3 comprises 13 residues. CDR3 region: CASTSGGVGELFF. CDR3 DNA: TGTGCCAGCACCTCCGGAGGCGTCGGGGAGCTGTTTTTT.

This clone was recorded once. The chain uses TRBV19 and TRBJ2-2; TRBD1 or TRBD2 may be the D gene (6 bases each). Trimming shortened V by 1 base and J by 6 bases, and 12 bases separated the two germline ends. CDR1 and CDR2 from the germline V gene are LNHDA and SQIVND (reference sequence). This CDR3 has 15 amino acids. CDR3 residues: CASSIAGEVPGELFF. In DNA, the CDR3 is TGTGCCAGTAGTATAGCAGGGGAGGTTCCCGGGGAGCTGTTTTTT.